This entry lists 9 T cell receptor beta chains sequenced from one sample in a study of blood T cell repertoires in COVID-19 (TCRdb year 2020). Libraries were made using the immunoSEQ multiplex PCR assay. TCRdb mirrors the immuneACCESS table, restricted to in-frame sequences. Some clones are absent from its copies; in checked studies, under half trace to an unresolved V gene, and the reason for the others is unknown. The sample has around 100,000 clones on record, around 90% of them singletons. Jointly, the top ten make up roughly 3% of the sample. Material for sequencing was peripheral blood. These receptors were collected from a man aged 50 or older in a cohort sampled during active COVID-19.

This clone was detected only a few times. The chain combines TRBV7-9 with TRBJ2-5; 8 positions match TRBD2. Unmatched junction bases numbered 16, after V lost 5 bases and J lost 2 bases. Germline V gene data show CDR1 as SEHNR and CDR2 as FQNEAQ (reference sequence). CDR3 length: 18 amino acids. The CDR3 nucleotides read TGTGCCAGCAGCGTACCCCGGGGGGGGCCTCAGGGGCAAGAGACCCAGTACTTC. Translated, it gives CASSVPRGGPQGQETQYF.

V usage is TRBV6-1 and J usage is TRBJ1-5; 7 nucleotides agree with TRBD1. The CDR3 covers 19 residues. The germline V gene has CDR1 MNHNS and CDR2 SASEGT. J lost 3 bases, V lost 2 bases, and 16 bases had no gene match. The CDR3: CASSEPPATGKRLNQPQHF. The CDR3 nucleotides are TGTGCCAGCAGTGAACCCCCTGCGACAGGGAAAAGGCTCAATCAGCCCCAGCATTTT.

The rearrangement joins TRBV3-1 (or the pseudogene TRBV3-2) to TRBJ2-1; possibly TRBD2 for D (7 bases). V shed 3 bases and J shed 12 bases, with 15 bases lying between them. Germline V gene data show CDR1 as LGHDT and CDR2 as YNNKEL (reference sequence). The CDR3 spans 13 residues. CDR3 DNA: TGTGCCAGCAGCCATGAGGGGGGGGGATGGCAGTTCTTC. It specifies CASSHEGGGWQFF.

The chain recombines TRBV27 with TRBJ2-1; no clear D gene. The CDR3 runs to 14 residues. Germline CDR1 is MNHEY and CDR2 is SMNVEV (reference sequence). The germline V and J ends were trimmed by 5 bases and 6 bases, with 14 bases remaining between them. In DNA form, the CDR3 reads TGTGCCAGCAGTCCTAACTTTCAACCCAATGAGCAGTTCTTC. This gives the protein CASSPNFQPNEQFF.

DNA for the CDR3: TGTGCCAGTAGTAGGGGAGCAGATTACGAGCAGTACGTC. Translation gives CASSRGADYEQYV. The gene calls are TRBV19 and TRBJ2-7; TRBD2 might be the D (5 bases). The CDR3 is 13 residues long. V was trimmed by 4 bases and J by 4 bases, leaving 11 bases between them. From germline, CDR1 is LNHDA and CDR2 SQIVND (reference sequence).

This clone was seen more than once but under ten times. The genes are TRBV3-1 (or the pseudogene TRBV3-2) and TRBJ2-1; no definite D call. The CDR3 is made up of 14 amino acids. Germline V gives CDR1 LGHDT, CDR2 YNNKEL (reference sequence). Trimming stripped 0 bases from V and 7 bases from J, with 10 bases between. Here the CDR3 DNA reads TGTGCCAGCAGCCAAGAGCCGGTAGCAAATGAGCAGTTCTTC. It specifies CASSQEPVANEQFF.

The rearrangement links TRBV4-1 to TRBJ2-3, with TRBD2 identical over 9 bases. Germline trimming cut 7 bases from V and 0 bases from J; bases unmatched to any gene: 8. The CDR3 runs 16 residues. Looked up from germline, CDR1 is MGHRA and CDR2 is YSYEKL. CDR3 DNA sequence: TGCGCCAGCACCACCGGGACTAGCCGCAGCACAGATACGCAGTATTTT. Translated: CASTTGTSRSTDTQYF.

The rearrangement joins TRBV5-1 to TRBJ1-4; 9 positions match TRBD1. The CDR3 is 15 amino acids. Germline loops: CDR1 SGHRS, CDR2 YFSETQ. V dropped 4 bases and J dropped 10; count of bases not matched to a gene: 11. CDR3: CASSRIVGQGAKLFF. The CDR3 nucleotides read TGCGCCAGCAGCCGCATTGTGGGACAGGGAGCAAAACTGTTTTTT.

V usage is TRBV19 and J usage is TRBJ1-4; D remains unclear. The germline V and J ends were trimmed by 1 base and 5 bases, with 5 bases remaining between them. The CDR3 totals 13 residues. CDR1 is LNHDA and CDR2 is SQIVND in the germline V gene (reference sequence). Here the CDR3 DNA reads TGTGCCAGTAGTATAGGTCAGAATGAAAAACTGTTTTTT. Translated: CASSIGQNEKLFF. Variable domain in full (rest from reference TRBV19 and TRBJ1-4): DGGITQSPKYLFRKEGQNVTLSCEQNLNHDAMYWYRQDPGQGLRLIYYSQIVNDFQKGDIAEGYSVSREKKESFPLTVTSAQKNPTAFYLCASSIGQNEKLFFGSGTQLSVL.